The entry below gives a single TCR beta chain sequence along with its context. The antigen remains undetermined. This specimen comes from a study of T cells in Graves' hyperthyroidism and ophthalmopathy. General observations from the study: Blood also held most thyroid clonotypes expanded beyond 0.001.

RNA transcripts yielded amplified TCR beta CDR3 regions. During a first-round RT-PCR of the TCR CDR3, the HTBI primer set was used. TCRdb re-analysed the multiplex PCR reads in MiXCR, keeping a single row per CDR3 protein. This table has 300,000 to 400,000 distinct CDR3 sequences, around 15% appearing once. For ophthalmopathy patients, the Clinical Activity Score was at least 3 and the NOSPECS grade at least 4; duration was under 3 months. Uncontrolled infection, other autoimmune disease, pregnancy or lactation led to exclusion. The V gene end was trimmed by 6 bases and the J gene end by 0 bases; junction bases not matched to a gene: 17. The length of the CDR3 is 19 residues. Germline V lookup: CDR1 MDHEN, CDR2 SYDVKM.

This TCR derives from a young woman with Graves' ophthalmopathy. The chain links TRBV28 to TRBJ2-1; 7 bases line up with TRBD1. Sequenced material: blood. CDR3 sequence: CASSPGTEGRISSYNEQFF. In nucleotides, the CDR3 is TGTGCCAGCAGCCCTGGGACAGAGGGGCGTATAAGCTCCTACAATGAGCAGTTCTTC.